What follows are 28 T cell receptor beta chains derived from one specimen sequenced in a study of beta chain features in type 1 diabetes. The entirety of the isolated RNA underwent reverse transcription, so expressed TCRB transcripts were sequenced. TCRdb keeps only in-frame clones here, not all; method: immunoSEQ multiplex PCR. The repertoire holds roughly 300,000 clones, with less than 9.5% as singletons. Sample: central memory CD4+ T cells from blood. The source is a woman younger than 30 in good health.

CDR3 amino acids: CASSLWGLAGNEQFF. CDR3 sequence (DNA): TGTGCCAGCAGCTTATGGGGACTAGCAGGCAATGAGCAGTTCTTC. The chain combines TRBV11-1 with TRBJ2-1; 9 bases line up with TRBD2. Germline CDR1 SGHAT, CDR2 FQDESV (reference sequence). The CDR3 contains 15 residues. V shed 2 bases, J shed 6 bases, and the junction held 5 bases outside the gene matches.

This clone occurred many times. The chain joins TRBV19 to TRBJ1-1; 9 nucleotides line up with TRBD1. The CDR3 extends over 16 amino acids. CDR1 and CDR2 from the germline V gene are LNHDA and SQIVND (reference sequence). With 7 bases clipped from V and 1 base from J, the junction kept 10 bases outside the gene matches. The CDR3 DNA sequence: TGTGCCAGTATTAGACCACAGGGGGCCGGGAACACTGAAGCTTTCTTT. It yields the protein CASIRPQGAGNTEAFF.

This clone was seen a handful of times. The V and J genes are TRBV28 and TRBJ1-3, with D unresolved. Germline V lookup: CDR1 MDHEN, CDR2 SYDVKM. V was pared by 3 bases and J by 7 bases, with 10 bases between. There are 13 residues in the CDR3. CDR3 nucleotides: TGTGCCAGCAGTTTGCCCCGGTCGAACACCATATATTTT. It yields the protein CASSLPRSNTIYF. Together with reference TRBV28 and TRBJ1-3, the CDR3 gives the full variable domain: DVKVTQSSRYLVKRTGEKVFLECVQDMDHENMFWYRQDPGLGLRLIYFSYDVKMKEKGDIPEGYSVSREKKERFSLILESASTNQTSMYLCASSLPRSNTIYFGEGSWLTVV.

The chain is built from TRBV7-2 and TRBJ1-1; TRBD1 is a possible D gene (6 bases). Between the trimmed V and J ends, which lost 0 bases and 0 bases, there was a span of 8 bases. The CDR3 is made up of 15 amino acids. CDR1 and CDR2 (germline): SGHTA, FQGNSA. CDR3 in DNA: TGTGCCAGCAGCTTAGCTGGGGGCATGAACACTGAAGCTTTCTTT. Its protein product is CASSLAGGMNTEAFF.

This clone was observed a few times. This rearrangement joins TRBV16 to TRBJ2-2; D might be TRBD1 (5 bases). The CDR3 loop spans 15 amino acids. In germline, CDR1 is KGHSY, CDR2 FQNENV. V gave up 2 bases and J gave up 3 bases, with 10 bases separating them. CDR3 nucleotide sequence: TGTGCCAGCAGCCAAAGCAGGGTGGACACCGGGGAGCTGTTTTTT. This encodes CASSQSRVDTGELFF.

This clone was detected a few times. V usage is TRBV4-3 and J usage is TRBJ1-4; perhaps TRBD1 as D (6 bases). The germline V gene has CDR1 LGHNA and CDR2 YSLEER. V was shortened by 1 base and J by 4 bases, with 16 bases between the two germline ends. This CDR3 comprises 17 residues. The CDR3 DNA is TGCGCCAGCAGCCAAGCATTACAGGGAGGTGGTAATGAAAAACTGTTTTTT. It is translated as CASSQALQGGGNEKLFF.

CDR3 sequence: CSVWLGEDGYTF. Written as DNA, the CDR3 is TGCAGCGTTTGGTTGGGTGAGGATGGCTACACCTTC. The rearrangement uses TRBV29-1 and TRBJ1-2; D unclear. CDR3 length equals 12 residues. The germline V gene has CDR1 SQVTM and CDR2 ANQGSEA. Trimming stripped 5 bases from V and 6 bases from J, with 13 bases between.

The table lists this clone with a few counts. The chain links TRBV28 to TRBJ2-3; 7 positions match TRBD2. This CDR3 has 17 residues. Germline-derived CDR1 and CDR2 are MDHEN and SYDVKM. The J segment lost 4 bases and the V segment lost 1 base, leaving 11 bases of the junction unmatched. The chain's CDR3 is CASSLYGVGGRADTQYF. CDR3 sequence (DNA): TGTGCCAGCAGTTTATATGGTGTGGGCGGGAGAGCAGATACGCAGTATTTT.

The sample holds a few counts of this clone. This chain links TRBV6-1 with TRBJ1-1; weak D call: TRBD1 (5 bases). The V and J ends lost 7 bases and 0 bases respectively, with 9 bases between them. CDR3 length: 13 amino acids. The germline V gene has CDR1 MNHNS and CDR2 SASEGT. The CDR3 DNA reads as TGTGCCAGCATCCCGGGACTGAACACTGAAGCTTTCTTT. Its protein product is CASIPGLNTEAFF.

This clone appeared a few times. This chain uses TRBV4-2 with TRBJ1-3; no definite D call. CDR1 and CDR2 from the germline V gene are LGHNA and YNFKEQ. CDR3 length equals 17 residues. Deletions cut 4 bases from V and 4 bases from J, with 20 bases between. In DNA, the CDR3 is TGTGCCAGCAGCCTTCAACTCGTGGGTCTTGGCGGAAACACCATATATTTT. Translating it yields CASSLQLVGLGGNTIYF.

The table lists this clone with many counts. The chain employs TRBV28 and TRBJ2-6, with D uncertain. Trimming shortened V by 4 bases and J by 2 bases, and 6 bases separated the two germline ends. The CDR3 length is 14 residues. The V gene's germline CDR1 is MDHEN and CDR2 SYDVKM. The DNA of the CDR3 is TGTGCCAGCAGTTCCGTAACTGGGGCCAACGTCCTGACTTTC. Its protein is CASSSVTGANVLTF. Based on the CDR3 plus reference TRBV28 and TRBJ2-6, the full variable domain is DVKVTQSSRYLVKRTGEKVFLECVQDMDHENMFWYRQDPGLGLRLIYFSYDVKMKEKGDIPEGYSVSREKKERFSLILESASTNQTSMYLCASSSVTGANVLTFGAGSRLTVL.

This clone showed up just a few times. This chain connects TRBV11-2 to TRBJ2-7, with 7 bases fitting TRBD2. The CDR3 spans 15 residues. The germline gives CDR1 SGHAT, CDR2 FQNNGV. V lost 4 bases, J lost 2 bases, and 8 bases stayed unmatched. The CDR3 region has the DNA TGTGCCAGCAGCTGGGGACGGGGAGGGACCTACGAGCAGTACTTC. Translating it yields CASSWGRGGTYEQYF.

The CDR3 DNA sequence: TGCGCCAGCAGCGGTACAGGGATCTCATATGGCTACACCTTC. Amino acids: CASSGTGISYGYTF. The chain has TRBV5-1 and TRBJ1-2; possibly TRBD1 for D (6 bases). CDR3 length: 14 residues. In germline, CDR1 is SGHRS, CDR2 YFSETQ. V lost 4 bases, J lost 5 bases, and 15 bases lay in between.

The gene calls are TRBV5-1 and TRBJ2-3, with D possibly being TRBD1 (6 bases). Germline CDR1 and CDR2: SGHRS and YFSETQ. V was cut by 5 bases and J by 11 bases, with 15 bases left in between. The CDR3 is 12 residues long. The CDR3 DNA reads as TGCGCCAGCAGAGCTCAGGGGACCAGGCAGTATTTT. Translating it yields CASRAQGTRQYF.

The sample holds a few counts of this clone. The chain carries TRBV2 and TRBJ2-5; possibly TRBD2 for D (6 bases). The CDR3 extends over 14 amino acids. The V end lost 3 bases, the J end lost 0 bases, and 8 bases lay between the germline ends. Germline CDR1 reads SNHLY; CDR2 reads FYNNEI. CDR3 loop: CASSERTNQETQYF. CDR3 bases: TGTGCCAGCAGTGAGAGGACTAACCAAGAGACCCAGTACTTC.

This clone occurred a few times. The V and J genes are TRBV29-1 and TRBJ2-5, with D possibly being TRBD1 (8 bases). The CDR3 extends over 12 amino acids. CDR1 and CDR2 from the germline V gene are SQVTM and ANQGSEA. The V gene lost 7 bases and the J gene lost 5 bases, with 14 bases spanning the gap. The CDR3 nucleotides are TGCAGCGCCCACAGGGGGGGGGAGACCCAGTACTTC. It is translated as CSAHRGGETQYF.

This clone came up a few times. The gene calls are TRBV28 and TRBJ2-5; TRBD1 agrees at 7 bases. Germline V gene sequence: CDR1 MDHEN, CDR2 SYDVKM. V gave up 6 bases and J gave up 2 bases; unmatched junction bases: 9. The CDR3 runs to 15 residues. CDR3 region: CASSPNRGLQETQYF. CDR3 nucleotides: TGTGCCAGCAGCCCCAACAGGGGCTTACAAGAGACCCAGTACTTC. The whole variable domain, filled in from reference TRBV28 and TRBJ2-5, reads DVKVTQSSRYLVKRTGEKVFLECVQDMDHENMFWYRQDPGLGLRLIYFSYDVKMKEKGDIPEGYSVSREKKERFSLILESASTNQTSMYLCASSPNRGLQETQYFGPGTRLLVL.

The CDR3 loop is CASSFPQGTAQYF. CDR3 in DNA: TGTGCCAGCAGCTTCCCACAGGGCACGGCCCAGTACTTC. The V call is TRBV7-2, the J call TRBJ2-5, with D maybe TRBD1 (6 bases). With 3 bases removed from V and 9 bases from J, the gap between germline ends came to 14 bases. CDR1 SGHTA and CDR2 FQGNSA come from the germline V gene. The CDR3 has 13 residues.

The rearrangement links TRBV29-1 to TRBJ2-7, with 8 bases identical to TRBD1. This CDR3 region has 13 residues. V dropped 4 bases and J dropped 4; count of bases not matched to a gene: 6. Germline V gene data show CDR1 as SQVTM and CDR2 as ANQGSEA. The CDR3 is CSVAQGAIYEQYF. In nucleotides, the CDR3 is TGCAGCGTTGCCCAGGGGGCCATTTACGAGCAGTACTTC.

This chain connects TRBV28 to TRBJ2-7; no clear D. V was clipped by 2 bases and J by 3 bases, with 20 bases between them. Germline V gene lookup returns CDR1 MDHEN and CDR2 SYDVKM. CDR3 length: 17 amino acids. CDR3 bases: TGTGCCAGCAGTTTAGTGGCTAGTCCACAGTCTTACTACGAGCAGTACTTC. Translating it yields CASSLVASPQSYYEQYF. Filled out from reference TRBV28 and TRBJ2-7, the complete variable domain reads DVKVTQSSRYLVKRTGEKVFLECVQDMDHENMFWYRQDPGLGLRLIYFSYDVKMKEKGDIPEGYSVSREKKERFSLILESASTNQTSMYLCASSLVASPQSYYEQYFGPGTRLTVT.

About this clone itself: Other nucleotide sequences from this sample produce the same CDR3. This chain links TRBV7-9 with TRBJ1-5, with 9 bases fitting TRBD1. Germline V gene sequence: CDR1 SEHNR, CDR2 FQNEAQ (reference sequence). Losses at the gene ends were 4 bases for V and 0 bases for J; bases not matched to a gene: 4. The CDR3 length is 16 residues. The CDR3 protein is CASSSGQGDSNQPQHF. The DNA of the CDR3 is TGTGCCAGCAGCTCGGGACAGGGAGATAGCAATCAGCCCCAGCATTTT. The variable domain in full, completed from reference TRBV7-9 and TRBJ1-5, reads DTGVSQNPRHKITKRGQNVTFRCDPISEHNRLYWYRQTLGQGPEFLTYFQNEAQLEKSRLLSDRFSAERPKGSFSTLEIQRTEQGDSAMYLCASSSGQGDSNQPQHFGDGTRLSIL.

This clone was found many times. The chain is built from TRBV10-3 and TRBJ1-1; D is unclear. Trimming left V 6 bases short and J 3 bases short, with 8 bases between. This CDR3 contains 12 residues. Germline CDR1 reads ENHRY; CDR2 reads SYGVKD. Here the CDR3 DNA reads TGTGCCATCAGGGCCATAGACACTGAAGCTTTCTTT. This codes for CAIRAIDTEAFF.

This clone came up a few times. The gene calls are TRBV11-2 and TRBJ2-1; 9 nucleotides agree with TRBD2. CDR3 size: 14 residues. Per the germline V gene, CDR1 is SGHAT and CDR2 is FQNNGV. V trimming: 3 bases; J trimming: 7 bases; junction bases outside the gene matches: 4. This CDR3 reads CASSLGGRANEQFF. In nucleotides, the CDR3 is TGTGCCAGCAGCTTGGGCGGGAGGGCGAATGAGCAGTTCTTC.

This clone was recorded at least ten times. This chain joins TRBV2 and TRBJ2-7; perhaps TRBD2 as D (6 bases). The CDR3 length is 13 residues. V lost 7 bases to trimming and J lost 6 bases, with 16 bases between them. Per germline, CDR1 SNHLY and CDR2 FYNNEI. CDR3: CASNFLGGSEQYF. The CDR3 nucleotides are TGTGCCAGCAATTTCTTGGGAGGTTCCGAGCAGTACTTC.

This clone was observed a handful of times. This chain joins TRBV27 and TRBJ2-4; 12 bases are a match to TRBD2. Trimming at V came to 0 bases and at J to 0 bases, leaving 9 bases not matched to a gene. Germline V gives CDR1 MNHEY, CDR2 SMNVEV (reference sequence). The CDR3 consists of 20 residues. The DNA of the CDR3 is TGTGCCAGCAGTTTATCCCCCCTAGCGGGAGGGCCTCTAGCCAAAAACATTCAGTACTTC. It encodes CASSLSPLAGGPLAKNIQYF.

This clone was found a few times. This sequence joins TRBV7-8 and TRBJ2-7; D might be TRBD1 or TRBD2, each matching 5 bases. The V end was cut by 1 base, the J end by 4 bases, with 11 bases between. Per germline, CDR1 SGHVS and CDR2 FQNEAQ. This CDR3 has 14 amino acids. This CDR3 reads CASSLERGAYEQYF. CDR3 DNA sequence: TGTGCCAGCAGCTTAGAGAGGGGTGCGTACGAGCAGTACTTC.

This rearrangement joins TRBV6-5 to TRBJ2-5; TRBD2 matches at 12 bases. Looked up from germline, CDR1 is MNHEY and CDR2 is SVGAGI. V was pared by 0 bases and J by 10 bases, with 6 bases of the junction left unmatched. The CDR3 sequence is 15 residues long. CDR3 nucleotides: TGTGCCAGCAGTTACTCGAACCTAGCGGGGGGGGACCAGTACTTC. This translates into CASSYSNLAGGDQYF.

This clone was observed at least ten times. The gene calls are TRBV29-1 and TRBJ1-1; D not resolved. V lost 4 bases and J 0 bases, leaving 9 bases between the germline ends. The germline V gene has CDR1 SQVTM and CDR2 ANQGSEA. The CDR3 runs 13 residues. CDR3 sequence: CSVVWAMNTEAFF. In DNA, the CDR3 is TGCAGCGTTGTTTGGGCCATGAACACTGAAGCTTTCTTT. The whole variable domain, filled in from reference TRBV29-1 and TRBJ1-1, reads SAVISQKPSRDICQRGTSLTIQCQVDSQVTMMFWYRQQPGQSLTLIATANQGSEATYESGFVIDKFPISRPNLTFSTLTVSNMSPEDSSIYLCSVVWAMNTEAFFGQGTRLTVV.